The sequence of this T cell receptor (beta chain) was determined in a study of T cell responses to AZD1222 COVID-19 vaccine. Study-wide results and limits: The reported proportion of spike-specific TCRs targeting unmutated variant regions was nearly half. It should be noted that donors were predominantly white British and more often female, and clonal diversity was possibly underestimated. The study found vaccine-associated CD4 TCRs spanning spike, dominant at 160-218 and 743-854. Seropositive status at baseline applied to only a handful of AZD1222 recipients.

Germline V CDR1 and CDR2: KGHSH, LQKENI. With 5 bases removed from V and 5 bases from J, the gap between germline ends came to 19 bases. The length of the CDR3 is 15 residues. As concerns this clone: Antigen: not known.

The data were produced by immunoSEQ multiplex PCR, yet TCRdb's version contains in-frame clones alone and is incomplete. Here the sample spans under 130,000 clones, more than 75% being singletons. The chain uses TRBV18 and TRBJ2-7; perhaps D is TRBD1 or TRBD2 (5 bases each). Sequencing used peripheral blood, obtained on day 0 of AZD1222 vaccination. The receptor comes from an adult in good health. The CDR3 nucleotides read TGTGCCAGCTCATCCGCTTCCGGGGCAGGGAACGAGCAGTACTTC. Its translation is CASSSASGAGNEQYF.